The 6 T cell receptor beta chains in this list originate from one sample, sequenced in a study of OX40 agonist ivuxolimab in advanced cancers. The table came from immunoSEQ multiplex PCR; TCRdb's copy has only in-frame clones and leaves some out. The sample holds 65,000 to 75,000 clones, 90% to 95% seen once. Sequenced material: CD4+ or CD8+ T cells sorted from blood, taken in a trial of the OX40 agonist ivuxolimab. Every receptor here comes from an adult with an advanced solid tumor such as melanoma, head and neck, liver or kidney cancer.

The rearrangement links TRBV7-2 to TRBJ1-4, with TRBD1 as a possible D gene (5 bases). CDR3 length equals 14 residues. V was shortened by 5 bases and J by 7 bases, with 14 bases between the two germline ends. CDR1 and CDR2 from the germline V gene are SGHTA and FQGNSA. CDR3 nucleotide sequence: TGTGCCAGCAGCATGGGACTTGAGGGTGAAAAACTGTTTTTT. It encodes CASSMGLEGEKLFF. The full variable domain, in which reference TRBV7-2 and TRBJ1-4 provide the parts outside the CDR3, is GAGVSQSPSNKVTEKGKDVELRCDPISGHTALYWYRQSLGQGLEFLIYFQGNSAPDKSGLPSDRFSAERTGGSVSTLTIQRTQQEDSAVYLCASSMGLEGEKLFFGSGTQLSVL.

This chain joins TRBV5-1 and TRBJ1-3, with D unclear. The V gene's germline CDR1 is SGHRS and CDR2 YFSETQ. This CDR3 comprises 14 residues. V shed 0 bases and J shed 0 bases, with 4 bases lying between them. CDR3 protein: CASSLDRSGNTIYF. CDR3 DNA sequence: TGCGCCAGCAGCTTGGATCGCTCTGGAAACACCATATATTTT.

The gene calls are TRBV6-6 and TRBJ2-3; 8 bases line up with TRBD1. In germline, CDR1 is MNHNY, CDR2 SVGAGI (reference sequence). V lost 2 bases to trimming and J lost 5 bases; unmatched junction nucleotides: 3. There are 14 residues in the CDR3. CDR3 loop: CASSYQGAGDTQYF. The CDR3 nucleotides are TGTGCCAGCAGTTACCAGGGGGCGGGAGATACGCAGTATTTT.

The CDR3 sequence is CASSPTSGINNEQFF. DNA of the CDR3: TGTGCCAGCTCACCCACTAGCGGGATTAACAATGAGCAGTTCTTC. J is TRBJ2-1 and V is TRBV18; 10 bases line up with TRBD2. Germline assignment: CDR1 KGHSH and CDR2 LQKENI. The CDR3 length is 15 residues. V shed 3 bases, J shed 5 bases, and the junction held 4 bases outside the gene matches.

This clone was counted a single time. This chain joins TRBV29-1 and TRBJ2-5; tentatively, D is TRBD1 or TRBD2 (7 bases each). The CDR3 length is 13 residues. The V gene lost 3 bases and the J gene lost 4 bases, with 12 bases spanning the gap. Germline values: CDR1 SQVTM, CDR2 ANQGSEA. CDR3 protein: CSVESGGVETQYF. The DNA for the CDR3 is TGCAGCGTTGAGTCAGGGGGGGTAGAGACCCAGTACTTC.

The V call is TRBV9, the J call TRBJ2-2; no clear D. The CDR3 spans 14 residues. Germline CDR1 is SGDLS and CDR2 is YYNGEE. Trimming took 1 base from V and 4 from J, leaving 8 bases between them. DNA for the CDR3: TGTGCCAGCAGCGTAAGCTCCTCCACCGGGGAGCTGTTTTTT. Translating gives CASSVSSSTGELFF.